A single sample is the source of the 31 T cell receptor beta chains below, sequenced in a study of blood T cell repertoires in COVID-19. TCRdb's copy holds only in-frame clones and misses some; the assay was immunoSEQ multiplex PCR. The data contain about 170,000 clones, about 80% of them singletons. Specimen: peripheral blood. These receptors originate from a human donor with acute or convalescent COVID-19. The donor label of this sample is uncertain.

The rearrangement uses TRBV13 and TRBJ2-1, with 11 bases that match TRBD2. The germline V gene encodes CDR1 PRHDT and CDR2 FYEKMQ (reference sequence). Germline trimming cut 5 bases from V and 9 bases from J; bases unmatched to any gene: 9. There are 15 residues in the CDR3. DNA for the CDR3: TGTGCCAGCAGCCTTAGCGGGAGGGCCGGAACTGAGCAGTTCTTC. It is translated as CASSLSGRAGTEQFF.

The chain has TRBV3-1 (or the pseudogene TRBV3-2) and TRBJ2-5; 10 bases fit TRBD2. V gave up 4 bases and J gave up 5 bases; unmatched junction bases: 10. This CDR3 is 16 amino acids long. Per germline, CDR1 LGHDT and CDR2 YNNKEL (reference sequence). CDR3 amino acids: CASSRRTSGDGETQYF. DNA for the CDR3: TGTGCCAGCAGCCGGAGGACTAGCGGTGATGGGGAGACCCAGTACTTC.

The chain has TRBV7-9 and TRBJ2-7; no clear D gene. Germline V lookup: CDR1 SEHNR, CDR2 FQNEAQ (reference sequence). The germline V and J ends were trimmed by 4 bases and 4 bases, with 17 bases remaining between them. This CDR3 contains 15 residues. The CDR3 DNA is TGTGCCAGCAGCTCCCTGGATAAGGTCGGGTACGAGCAGTACTTC. The encoded protein is CASSSLDKVGYEQYF.

This chain connects TRBV6-5 to TRBJ2-7, with D possibly TRBD2 on 6 matching bases. In germline, CDR1 is MNHEY, CDR2 SVGAGI. V lost 0 bases and J 2 bases, leaving 8 bases between the germline ends. This CDR3 is 14 amino acids long. CDR3 sequence reads: CASSYSGGTYEQYF. The DNA for the CDR3 is TGTGCCAGCAGTTACTCTGGGGGGACCTACGAGCAGTACTTC.

In this sample, this clone turned up once. V gene TRBV5-4 combines with J gene TRBJ1-1; 9 bases match TRBD1. The CDR3 has 17 amino acids. Germline-derived CDR1 and CDR2 are SGHNT and YYREEE (reference sequence). V dropped 4 bases and J dropped 0; count of bases not matched to a gene: 10. DNA for the CDR3: TGTGCCAGCAGCCCGGGACAGGGCCCAAGAATGAACACTGAAGCTTTCTTT. Its translation: CASSPGQGPRMNTEAFF. The whole variable domain, remainder taken from reference TRBV5-4 and TRBJ1-1, is ETGVTQSPTHLIKTRGQQVTLRCSSQSGHNTVSWYQQALGQGPQFIFQYYREEENGRGNFPPRFSGLQFPNYSSELNVNALELDDSALYLCASSPGQGPRMNTEAFFGQGTRLTVV.

This rearrangement joins TRBV6-4 to TRBJ2-2; 9 positions match TRBD2. After removal of 6 bases from V and 4 bases from J, the junction contained 9 bases not matched to a gene. CDR1 and CDR2 from the germline V gene are MRHNA and SNTAGT. CDR3 length equals 16 residues. The CDR3 sequence is CASRPPLAGVTGELFF. Written as DNA, the CDR3 is TGTGCCAGCAGACCACCTTTAGCGGGAGTCACCGGGGAGCTGTTTTTT.

The chain has TRBV27 and TRBJ2-3; TRBD1 might be the D (6 bases). CDR3 length: 12 amino acids. Between the trimmed V and J ends, which lost 3 bases and 5 bases, there was a span of 6 bases. Germline lookup yields CDR1 MNHEY and CDR2 SMNVEV (reference sequence). CDR3 in DNA: TGTGCCAGCAGTTTCAGGGGAGATACGCAGTATTTT. It encodes CASSFRGDTQYF.

This sequence joins TRBV4-2 and TRBJ1-1; weak D call: TRBD1 (5 bases). V was shortened by 0 bases and J by 6 bases, with 14 bases between the two germline ends. In germline, CDR1 is LGHNA, CDR2 YNFKEQ. This CDR3 is 15 amino acids long. The CDR3 nucleotides are TGTGCCAGCAGCCAAGATCGGGGGGGGACCCCTGAAGCTTTCTTT. Residues: CASSQDRGGTPEAFF.

The chain carries TRBV2 and TRBJ1-2; D gene ambiguous. The length of the CDR3 is 13 residues. CDR1 SNHLY and CDR2 FYNNEI come from the germline V gene. V lost 4 bases and J lost 0, with 6 bases in between. The CDR3 here is CASSVVPNYGYTF. CDR3 coding DNA: TGTGCCAGCAGTGTAGTACCTAACTATGGCTACACCTTC.

The rearrangement uses TRBV11-2 and TRBJ1-5, with D unclear. This CDR3 region has 14 residues. The germline V and J ends were trimmed by 5 bases and 3 bases, with 11 bases remaining between them. From germline, CDR1 is SGHAT and CDR2 FQNNGV. This chain's CDR3 is CASSISSANQPQHF. In nucleotides, the CDR3 is TGTGCCAGCAGCATCAGTAGCGCCAATCAGCCCCAGCATTTT.

This rearrangement joins TRBV5-1 to TRBJ2-2, with TRBD1 as a possible D gene (6 bases). V lost 7 bases, J lost 1 base, and 17 bases lay in between. Germline CDR1 is SGHRS and CDR2 is YFSETQ. The CDR3 is 16 residues long. In nucleotides, the CDR3 is TGCGCCAGCTCCCCCCTACAGGGCAGGAACACCGGGGAGCTGTTTTTT. It translates to CASSPLQGRNTGELFF.

The J gene is TRBJ2-3, the V gene TRBV5-4, with D tentatively TRBD2 (5 bases). CDR3 size: 16 residues. Trimming shortened V by 4 bases and J by 0 bases, and 15 bases separated the two germline ends. Looked up from germline, CDR1 is SGHNT and CDR2 is YYREEE (reference sequence). The chain's CDR3 is CASSEMGAVSTDTQYF. Here the CDR3 DNA reads TGTGCCAGCAGCGAGATGGGAGCAGTTAGCACAGATACGCAGTATTTT.

In its sample, this clone was seen a few times. V usage is TRBV11-3 and J usage is TRBJ2-2; D may be TRBD1 (5 bases). Germline V gene lookup returns CDR1 SGHNT and CDR2 YENEEA. This CDR3 comprises 15 residues. Trimming pared 6 bases from V and 5 bases from J, leaving 16 bases between. The CDR3 DNA reads as TGTGCCAGCAGTCTAGGGCAGGGTAGAACCGGGGAGCTGTTTTTT. Translating gives CASSLGQGRTGELFF.

The gene calls are TRBV19 and TRBJ2-7; 10 bases align to TRBD2. Germline V lookup: CDR1 LNHDA, CDR2 SQIVND (reference sequence). The CDR3 spans 17 residues. V shed 4 bases and J 3 bases; nucleotides not matched to a gene: 12. This CDR3 reads CASSTIVPSGGGYEQYF. In nucleotides, the CDR3 is TGTGCCAGTAGTACAATAGTACCTAGCGGGGGCGGCTACGAGCAGTACTTC.

This clone appeared a few times. This chain joins TRBV7-2 and TRBJ2-5; 11 bases fit TRBD2. The CDR3 contains 16 residues. Germline-derived CDR1 and CDR2 are SGHTA and FQGNSA. With V trimmed by 0 bases and J by 5 bases, 5 bases remained unmatched. CDR3 protein: CASSLASGRAGETQYF. In nucleotides, the CDR3 is TGTGCCAGCAGCTTAGCTAGCGGGAGGGCCGGGGAGACCCAGTACTTC.

The rearrangement joins TRBV3-1 (or the pseudogene TRBV3-2) to TRBJ1-6; no reliable D call. CDR3 length: 16 residues. CDR1 and CDR2 from the germline V gene are LGHDT and YNNKEL (reference sequence). Trimming took 1 base from V and 7 from J, leaving 14 bases between them. The CDR3 spells CASSQGNPGWNSPLHF. The CDR3 DNA is TGTGCCAGCAGCCAAGGCAATCCGGGGTGGAATTCACCCCTCCACTTT.

The chain joins TRBV3-1 (or the pseudogene TRBV3-2) to TRBJ1-2; TRBD1 agrees at 7 bases. The CDR3 totals 15 residues. The V and J ends lost 1 base and 8 bases, in that order; junction bases with no gene match: 10. CDR1 is LGHDT and CDR2 is YNNKEL in the germline V gene (reference sequence). CDR3 sequence (DNA): TGTGCCAGCAGCCAAGGGTCAACAGGGGCGGGAGGCTACACCTTC. This gives the protein CASSQGSTGAGGYTF.

In its sample, this clone was seen many times. The J gene is TRBJ2-7, the V gene TRBV4-1, with 8 positions matching TRBD1. This CDR3 region has 15 residues. J was trimmed by 6 bases and V by 2 bases; bases with no gene match: 9. Looked up from germline, CDR1 is MGHRA and CDR2 is YSYEKL. The CDR3 spells CASSQYGQGLSEQYF. The CDR3, as DNA: TGCGCCAGCAGCCAATATGGACAGGGATTGAGCGAGCAGTACTTC.

The genes are TRBV7-3 and TRBJ2-2, with 10 nucleotides matching TRBD2. After removal of 10 bases from V and 5 bases from J, the junction contained 10 bases not matched to a gene. The CDR3 has 15 amino acids. CDR1 SGHTA and CDR2 FQGTGA come from the germline V gene. This chain's CDR3 is CATLATSGTTGELFF. CDR3 nucleotide sequence: TGTGCCACCCTTGCTACTAGCGGGACTACCGGGGAGCTGTTTTTT.

This clone was recorded many times. This chain uses TRBV5-3 with TRBJ2-1, with D possibly TRBD1 on 6 matching bases. TRBV5-3 belongs to the ORF category, with a function that is uncertain. The CDR3 runs 16 residues. V was pared by 0 bases and J by 7 bases, with 17 bases between. CDR3 loop: CARSLDRTEVGNEQFF. The CDR3 DNA sequence: TGTGCCAGAAGCTTGGACCGGACAGAGGTTGGGAATGAGCAGTTCTTC.

The chain uses TRBV5-5 and TRBJ2-5, with D possibly matching TRBD1 (6 bases). Trimming pared 4 bases from V and 0 bases from J, leaving 13 bases between. The CDR3 spans 15 residues. Germline CDR1 reads SGHKS; CDR2 reads YYEKEE (reference sequence). The CDR3 loop is CASSRPTGNQETQYF. DNA for the CDR3: TGTGCCAGCAGCCGTCCGACAGGCAACCAAGAGACCCAGTACTTC.

The chain has TRBV5-6 and TRBJ2-2; tentatively, D is TRBD1 (6 bases). The CDR3 totals 15 residues. Trimming removed 4 bases from V and 5 bases from J, with 15 bases in between. Germline V gives CDR1 SGHDT, CDR2 YYEEEE. The CDR3 loop is CASSLQGVTTGELFF. CDR3 DNA: TGTGCCAGCAGCCTACAGGGTGTAACTACCGGGGAGCTGTTTTTT.

The genes are TRBV5-1 and TRBJ2-5; TRBD2 matches at 8 bases. V was clipped by 2 bases and J by 5 bases; unmatched bases: 8. CDR1 is SGHRS, CDR2 YFSETQ, per germline. The CDR3 runs 15 residues. CDR3 in amino acids: CASSFRLAPGETQYF. CDR3 coding DNA: TGCGCCAGCAGCTTCCGACTAGCGCCAGGGGAGACCCAGTACTTC. The full variable domain, rest sourced from reference TRBV5-1 and TRBJ2-5, is KAGVTQTPRYLIKTRGQQVTLSCSPISGHRSVSWYQQTPGQGLQFLFEYFSETQRNKGNFPGRFSGRQFSNSRSEMNVSTLELGDSALYLCASSFRLAPGETQYFGPGTRLLVL.

This sequence joins TRBV6-5 and TRBJ1-2; 7 positions match TRBD1. This CDR3 has 14 amino acids. Germline CDR1 and CDR2: MNHEY and SVGAGI. Trimming cost V 6 bases and J 3 bases; bases outside gene matches: 7. CDR3 protein: CASRKEGGDYGYTF. In DNA, the CDR3 is TGTGCCAGCAGGAAAGAAGGGGGCGACTATGGCTACACCTTC.

This clone was picked up one time. The chain links TRBV5-4 to TRBJ2-1; TRBD2 aligns across 11 bases. The CDR3 totals 15 residues. In germline, CDR1 is SGHNT, CDR2 YYREEE (reference sequence). The V and J ends lost 3 bases and 10 bases, in that order; junction bases with no gene match: 9. CDR3 sequence: CASSWGLAVRGEQFF. In nucleotides, the CDR3 is TGTGCCAGCAGCTGGGGACTAGCGGTGCGAGGAGAGCAGTTCTTC.

The V and J genes are TRBV9 and TRBJ2-3; D is undetermined. This CDR3 region has 13 residues. V was clipped by 0 bases and J by 6 bases, with 8 bases between them. Germline CDR1 SGDLS, CDR2 YYNGEE. CDR3 region: CASSVGSRDTQYF. The CDR3 DNA reads TGTGCCAGCAGCGTAGGGTCTAGGGATACGCAGTATTTT.

The chain joins TRBV7-9 to TRBJ2-7, with D maybe TRBD1 (5 bases). The CDR3 contains 12 residues. Trimming took off 1 base at V and 7 bases at J, with 8 bases between the two ends. Germline lookup yields CDR1 SEHNR and CDR2 FQNEAQ (reference sequence). The CDR3 region is CASSLVTGEQYF. The CDR3 DNA sequence: TGTGCCAGCAGCTTAGTAACAGGAGAGCAGTACTTC. Complete variable domain (other parts from reference TRBV7-9 and TRBJ2-7): DTGVSQNPRHKITKRGQNVTFRCDPISEHNRLYWYRQTLGQGPEFLTYFQNEAQLEKSRLLSDRFSAERPKGSFSTLEIQRTEQGDSAMYLCASSLVTGEQYFGPGTRLTVT.

V and J are TRBV20-1 and TRBJ2-4; D might be TRBD2 (5 bases). CDR3 size: 11 residues. V was shortened by 4 bases and J by 9 bases, with 10 bases between the two germline ends. Germline loops: CDR1 DFQATT, CDR2 SNEGSKA (reference sequence). The CDR3 sequence is CSAKRVPIQYF. In DNA, the CDR3 is TGCAGTGCTAAGAGGGTACCCATTCAGTACTTC.

In its sample, this clone was seen a few times. V is TRBV2 and J is TRBJ2-7, with TRBD1 identical over 12 bases. The junction had 7 bases not matched to a gene; V was cut back by 6 bases and J by 4 bases. Looked up from germline, CDR1 is SNHLY and CDR2 is FYNNEI. The CDR3 has 15 amino acids. The CDR3 reads CASRSGTGGGYEQYF. CDR3 DNA: TGTGCCAGCAGGTCCGGGACAGGGGGCGGGTACGAGCAGTACTTC.

This chain uses TRBV28 with TRBJ1-1; 7 positions match TRBD1. There are 12 residues in the CDR3. CDR1 is MDHEN, CDR2 SYDVKM, per germline. V was pared by 3 bases and J by 8 bases, with 3 bases of the junction left unmatched. The CDR3 nucleotides read TGTGCCAGCAGTTTGCTACAGGGGGAAGCTTTCTTT. Translated, it gives CASSLLQGEAFF.

The chain carries TRBV29-1 and TRBJ2-4, with a tentative D call TRBD1 (6 bases). V was shortened by 4 bases and J by 1 base, with 11 bases between the two germline ends. The CDR3 sequence is 14 residues long. From germline, CDR1 is SQVTM and CDR2 ANQGSEA. The CDR3 sequence is CSVGLTGAKNIQYF. As DNA, the CDR3 is TGCAGCGTTGGACTGACAGGTGCCAAAAACATTCAGTACTTC.